This T cell receptor (beta chain) appears in the sequencing data of a study of cytomegalovirus exposure and HLA in healthy donors. This CDR3 is built from 16 residues. Deletions cut 2 bases from V and 1 base from J, with 14 bases between. The germline gives CDR1 WSHSY, CDR2 SAAADI. Regarding the study as a whole: HLA restriction was apparent for most CMV-associated TCR beta chains in a later analysis.

The PCR ran on 60 Vbeta and 13 Jbeta primers. Assay: immunoSEQ multiplex PCR; the TCRdb copy retains only in-frame clones and omits some. The listing contains roughly 70,000 clones. Concerning this clone itself: Its specificity is not known.

The source material was PBMCs. This receptor was identified in a man aged 40-55 years in good health and CMV-seronegative. This rearrangement joins TRBV10-2 to TRBJ1-1, with a possible D match to TRBD1 (5 bases). The CDR3 region has the DNA TGCGCCAGCAGTGAGGAGGGGCTGGGGGGGAACACTGAAGCTTTCTTT. Translating it yields CASSEEGLGGNTEAFF.